This passage covers 21 T cell receptor beta chains from one sample sequenced in a study of blood T cell repertoires in COVID-19. Measured with immunoSEQ multiplex PCR; TCRdb has only the in-frame clones, and not every one. The table lists 89,000 or so clones, nearly 95% of them singletons. What was sequenced was peripheral blood. The receptors come from a human donor with active COVID-19. The donor label of this sample is uncertain.

The rearrangement joins TRBV7-2 to TRBJ2-4; no reliable D call. Germline lookup yields CDR1 SGHTA and CDR2 FQGNSA. There are 14 residues in the CDR3. V was trimmed by 4 bases and J by 5 bases, leaving 12 bases between them. In DNA, the CDR3 is TGTGCCAGCAGCTCCGAGGCCTACCAAAACATTCAGTACTTC. Translation gives CASSSEAYQNIQYF.

This rearrangement joins TRBV5-6 to TRBJ2-3; 9 positions match TRBD2. In germline, CDR1 is SGHDT, CDR2 YYEEEE. V lost 2 bases and J lost 4; bases outside the gene matches: 5. This CDR3 is 15 amino acids long. Here the CDR3 reads CASSLQAGGADTQYF. CDR3 DNA sequence: TGTGCCAGCAGCTTACAAGCGGGAGGTGCAGATACGCAGTATTTT.

The V call is TRBV7-2, the J call TRBJ2-2, with D possibly TRBD2 on 5 matching bases. This CDR3 comprises 16 residues. The germline V and J ends were trimmed by 4 bases and 0 bases, with 12 bases remaining between them. Germline V gene lookup returns CDR1 SGHTA and CDR2 FQGNSA. The CDR3 spells CASSSGVLANTGELFF. The CDR3 DNA follows: TGTGCCAGCAGCTCCGGGGTTCTAGCGAACACCGGGGAGCTGTTTTTT.

This chain connects TRBV12-5 to TRBJ1-5; D is undetermined. CDR3 length equals 12 residues. V was clipped by 6 bases and J by 5 bases, with 8 bases between them. CDR1 LGHNT and CDR2 FRNRAP come from the germline V gene. CDR3 nucleotide sequence: TGTGCTAGTGGCCTCTCCGATCAGCCCCAGCATTTT. Its translation is CASGLSDQPQHF.

The chain employs TRBV4-2 and TRBJ2-1; the match to TRBD2 covers 9 bases. The CDR3 is made up of 15 amino acids. V lost 3 bases and J lost 10; bases outside the gene matches: 10. Per the germline V gene, CDR1 is LGHNA and CDR2 is YNFKEQ. The CDR3 region has the DNA TGTGCCAGCAGCCAGCTAAGCGGGGGGCCAGGGGAGCAGTTCTTC. This translates into CASSQLSGGPGEQFF.

This chain links TRBV10-3 with TRBJ2-7; 8 bases match TRBD1. There are 13 residues in the CDR3. CDR1 and CDR2 (germline): ENHRY, SYGVKD. The V gene end was trimmed by 6 bases and the J gene end by 3 bases; junction bases not matched to a gene: 4. CDR3 in DNA: TGTGCCATCAGCGTGGACAGGGACTACGAGCAGTACTTC. Its protein product is CAISVDRDYEQYF.

The rearrangement joins TRBV27 to TRBJ2-1, with 9 bases that match TRBD2. The CDR3 is 15 amino acids. V dropped 2 bases and J dropped 2; count of bases not matched to a gene: 1. CDR1 MNHEY and CDR2 SMNVEV come from the germline V gene (reference sequence). This CDR3 is CASSLRGRAYNEQFF. CDR3 nucleotides: TGTGCCAGCAGTTTACGCGGGAGGGCCTACAATGAGCAGTTCTTC.

The rearrangement links TRBV9 to TRBJ1-2; tentative D call: TRBD1 (5 bases). The CDR3 is 16 amino acids. Germline V lookup: CDR1 SGDLS, CDR2 YYNGEE. V was trimmed by 0 bases and J by 8 bases, leaving 20 bases between them. Written as DNA, the CDR3 is TGTGCCAGCAGCGTAGGGCACGGTGGGACTATTATGGGCTACACCTTC. Translation: CASSVGHGGTIMGYTF.

This chain connects TRBV7-9 to TRBJ2-2; TRBD1 matches at 10 bases. The germline gives CDR1 SEHNR, CDR2 FQNEAQ (reference sequence). This CDR3 has 15 residues. The trim removed 4 bases at V and 6 bases at J, leaving 5 bases unmatched. The CDR3 nucleotides read TGTGCCAGCAGCTCGGGGACAGGGGTATCCGGGGAGCTGTTTTTT. Translating gives CASSSGTGVSGELFF. Combining the CDR3 with reference TRBV7-9 and TRBJ2-2 gives the whole variable domain DTGVSQNPRHKITKRGQNVTFRCDPISEHNRLYWYRQTLGQGPEFLTYFQNEAQLEKSRLLSDRFSAERPKGSFSTLEIQRTEQGDSAMYLCASSSGTGVSGELFFGEGSRLTVL.

The genes are TRBV5-1 and TRBJ2-7; 10 bases align to TRBD1. Germline V gives CDR1 SGHRS, CDR2 YFSETQ. The CDR3 runs to 14 residues. The trim removed 0 bases at V and 5 bases at J, leaving 2 bases unmatched. CDR3 DNA: TGCGCCAGCAGCTTGGGAGGGACAGGGGACGAGCAGTACTTC. Protein sequence: CASSLGGTGDEQYF. Variable domain in full (rest from reference TRBV5-1 and TRBJ2-7): KAGVTQTPRYLIKTRGQQVTLSCSPISGHRSVSWYQQTPGQGLQFLFEYFSETQRNKGNFPGRFSGRQFSNSRSEMNVSTLELGDSALYLCASSLGGTGDEQYFGPGTRLTVT.

The DNA of the CDR3 is TGCAGTGCTAGTTTACTGGCGGGAGGGAGCTCCTACGAGCAGTACTTC. Translating gives CSASLLAGGSSYEQYF. The V call is TRBV20-1, the J call TRBJ2-7; 9 bases map to TRBD2. Germline lookup yields CDR1 DFQATT and CDR2 SNEGSKA (reference sequence). The CDR3 has 16 residues. The V segment lost 3 bases and the J segment 0 bases; nucleotides outside the gene matches: 9.

The rearrangement links TRBV2 to TRBJ2-5; 11 nucleotides align to TRBD2. The germline V gene encodes CDR1 SNHLY and CDR2 FYNNEI. Germline trimming cut 4 bases from V and 4 bases from J; bases unmatched to any gene: 2. The CDR3 is 14 residues long. CDR3 loop: CASSASGGSETQYF. The CDR3 DNA follows: TGTGCCAGCAGTGCTAGCGGGGGGTCAGAGACCCAGTACTTC.

This sequence joins TRBV9 and TRBJ2-7, with 13 bases that match TRBD2. The CDR3 is 16 residues long. Germline-derived CDR1 and CDR2 are SGDLS and YYNGEE. J gave up 4 bases and V 3 bases, and 7 bases lay outside the gene matches. CDR3 sequence reads: CASSASGTSGTYEQYF. The CDR3 nucleotides read TGTGCCAGCAGCGCCTCAGGGACTAGCGGGACTTACGAGCAGTACTTC.

The gene calls are TRBV27 and TRBJ2-1; TRBD2 matches at 7 bases. The CDR3 is 13 residues long. The V gene's germline CDR1 is MNHEY and CDR2 SMNVEV (reference sequence). V shed 8 bases, J shed 7 bases, and the junction held 8 bases outside the gene matches. Here the CDR3 DNA reads TGTGCCAGCCGTCCGGGGGGTATTAATGAGCAGTTCTTC. This translates into CASRPGGINEQFF.

The chain combines TRBV7-6 with TRBJ2-7; 7 bases are shared with TRBD1. Unmatched junction bases numbered 3, after V lost 4 bases and J lost 3 bases. The CDR3 runs 13 residues. CDR1 and CDR2 (germline): SGHVS, FNYEAQ. This CDR3 reads CASSYGTDYEQYF. CDR3 coding DNA: TGTGCCAGCAGCTACGGGACAGACTACGAGCAGTACTTC.

The V and J genes are TRBV29-1 and TRBJ1-2, with 8 nucleotides matching TRBD1. J was trimmed by 2 bases and V by 7 bases; bases with no gene match: 0. The germline gives CDR1 SQVTM, CDR2 ANQGSEA. CDR3 size: 11 residues. CDR3 nucleotide sequence: TGCAGCGGGACAGGGAACTATGGCTACACCTTC. This encodes CSGTGNYGYTF.

The rearrangement joins TRBV11-2 to TRBJ2-2, with a weak D call TRBD2 (5 bases). CDR3 length: 16 amino acids. V lost 4 bases to trimming and J lost 5 bases, with 17 bases between them. Germline CDR1 is SGHAT and CDR2 is FQNNGV. The CDR3 is CASSSLSGKWTGELFF. The CDR3 nucleotides read TGTGCCAGCAGCTCACTTTCGGGGAAATGGACCGGGGAGCTGTTTTTT. Full variable domain (outside the CDR3, taken from reference TRBV11-2 and TRBJ2-2): EAGVAQSPRYKIIEKRQSVAFWCNPISGHATLYWYQQILGQGPKLLIQFQNNGVVDDSQLPKDRFSAERLKGVDSTLKIQPAKLEDSAVYLCASSSLSGKWTGELFFGEGSRLTVL.

The genes are TRBV24-1 and TRBJ2-2; 8 bases match TRBD2. Losses at the gene ends were 6 bases for V and 4 bases for J; bases not matched to a gene: 3. Per germline, CDR1 KGHDR and CDR2 SFDVKD. This CDR3 has 14 residues. The CDR3 nucleotides are TGTGCCACCAGTCTCGGGAGGGGCACCGGGGAGCTGTTTTTT. It specifies CATSLGRGTGELFF.

This clone was seen once. V gene TRBV6-6 combines with J gene TRBJ2-1; the match to TRBD2 covers 13 bases. This CDR3 has 15 residues. Germline values: CDR1 MNHNY, CDR2 SVGAGI (reference sequence). Germline trimming cut 7 bases from V and 6 bases from J; bases unmatched to any gene: 6. The CDR3 DNA is TGTGCCAGCACCGCGACTAGCGGGGGGAGCAATGAGCAGTTCTTC. It encodes CASTATSGGSNEQFF.

This clone has only one observation. Different DNA sequences within this sample yield the same CDR3. The chain is built from TRBV9 and TRBJ1-2; 12 nucleotides agree with TRBD1. From germline, CDR1 is SGDLS and CDR2 YYNGEE. The CDR3 covers 15 residues. The junction had 3 bases not matched to a gene; V was cut back by 3 bases and J by 3 bases. This CDR3 reads CASSGGQGADYGYTF. For the CDR3, the DNA is TGTGCCAGCAGCGGGGGACAGGGGGCTGACTATGGCTACACCTTC.

The chain links TRBV14 to TRBJ2-3; TRBD2 is a possible D gene (6 bases). The CDR3 spans 16 residues. Trimming shortened V by 6 bases and J by 2 bases, and 18 bases separated the two germline ends. Per germline, CDR1 SGHDN and CDR2 FVKESK. The CDR3 spells CASRAKGTGITDTQYF. CDR3 sequence (DNA): TGTGCCAGCAGGGCCAAGGGGACTGGAATCACAGATACGCAGTATTTT.